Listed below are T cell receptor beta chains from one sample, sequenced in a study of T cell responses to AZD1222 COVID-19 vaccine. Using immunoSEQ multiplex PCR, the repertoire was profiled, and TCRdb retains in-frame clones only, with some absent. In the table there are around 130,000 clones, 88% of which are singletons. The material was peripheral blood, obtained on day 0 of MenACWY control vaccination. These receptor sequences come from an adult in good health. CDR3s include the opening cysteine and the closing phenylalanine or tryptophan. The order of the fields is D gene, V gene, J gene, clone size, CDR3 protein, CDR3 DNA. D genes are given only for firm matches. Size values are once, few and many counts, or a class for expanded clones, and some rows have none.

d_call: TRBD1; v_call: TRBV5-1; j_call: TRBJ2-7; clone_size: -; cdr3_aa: CASSPTGGSHEQYF; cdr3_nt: TGCGCCAGCAGCCCGACAGGGGGCTCCCACGAGCAGTACTTC
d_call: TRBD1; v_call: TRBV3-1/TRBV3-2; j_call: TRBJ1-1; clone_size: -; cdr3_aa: CASSHWDRRNTEAFF; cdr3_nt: TGTGCCAGCAGCCACTGGGACAGGAGAAACACTGAAGCTTTCTTT
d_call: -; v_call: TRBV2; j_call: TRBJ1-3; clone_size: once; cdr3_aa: CASSEVSQPGNTIYF; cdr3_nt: TGTGCCAGCAGTGAAGTGTCCCAGCCTGGAAACACCATATATTTT
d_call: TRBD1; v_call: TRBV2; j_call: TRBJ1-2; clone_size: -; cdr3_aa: CASRAGQGGYGYTF; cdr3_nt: TGTGCCAGCAGGGCCGGACAGGGGGGATATGGCTACACCTTC
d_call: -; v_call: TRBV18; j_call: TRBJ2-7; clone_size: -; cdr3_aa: CASSLLDREGEQYF; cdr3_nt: TGTGCCAGCTCTCTACTGGACAGAGAGGGCGAGCAGTACTTC
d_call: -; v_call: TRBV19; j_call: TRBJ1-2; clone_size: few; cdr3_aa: CASRVQGTNGYTF; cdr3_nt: TGTGCCAGTAGGGTTCAGGGAACAAATGGCTACACCTTC
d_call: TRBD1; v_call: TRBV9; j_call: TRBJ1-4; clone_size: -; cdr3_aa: CASSQGSGQGEGKLFF; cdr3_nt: TGTGCCAGCAGTCAAGGGTCGGGACAGGGTGAGGGAAAACTGTTTTTT
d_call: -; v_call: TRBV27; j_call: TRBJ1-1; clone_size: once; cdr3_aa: CASSLNAENTEAFF; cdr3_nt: TGTGCCAGCAGTTTAAACGCAGAGAACACTGAAGCTTTCTTT
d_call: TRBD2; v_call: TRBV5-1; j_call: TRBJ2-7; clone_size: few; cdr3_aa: CASKITSSGAYEQYF; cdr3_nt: TGCGCCAGTAAAATAACCTCTAGCGGGGCCTACGAGCAGTACTTC
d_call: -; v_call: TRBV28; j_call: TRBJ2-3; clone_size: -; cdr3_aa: CASQDSSRDTQYF; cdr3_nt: TGTGCCAGTCAGGACAGCTCAAGGGATACGCAGTATTTT
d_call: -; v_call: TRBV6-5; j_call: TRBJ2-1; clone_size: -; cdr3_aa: CASSYSGSGNEQFF; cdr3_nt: TGTGCCAGCAGTTACTCCGGGAGCGGCAATGAGCAGTTCTTC
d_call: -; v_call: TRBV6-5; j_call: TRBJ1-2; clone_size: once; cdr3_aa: CASRMGLNYGYTF; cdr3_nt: TGTGCCAGCAGGATGGGCCTTAACTATGGCTACACCTTC
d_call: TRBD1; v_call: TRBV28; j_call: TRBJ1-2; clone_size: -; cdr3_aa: CASSTSDRAPYGYTF; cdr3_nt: TGTGCCAGCAGCACCAGCGACAGGGCCCCCTATGGCTACACCTTC
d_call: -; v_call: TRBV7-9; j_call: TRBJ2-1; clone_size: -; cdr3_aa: CASSADGVRSNEQFF; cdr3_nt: TGTGCCAGCAGCGCAGATGGGGTTCGTTCCAATGAGCAGTTCTTC
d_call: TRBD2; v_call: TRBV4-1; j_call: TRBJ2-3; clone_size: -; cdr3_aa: CASTKSGLAGVADTQYF; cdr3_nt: TGCGCCAGCACCAAAAGCGGACTAGCGGGAGTCGCAGATACGCAGTATTTT
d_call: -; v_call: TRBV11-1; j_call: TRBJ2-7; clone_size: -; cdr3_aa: CASSVKGLYYEQYF; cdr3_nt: TGTGCCAGCAGCGTAAAGGGACTGTACTACGAGCAGTACTTC
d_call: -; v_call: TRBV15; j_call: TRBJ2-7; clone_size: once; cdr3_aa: CATSGRKLSYEQYF; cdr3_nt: TGTGCCACCAGCGGGCGTAAGCTCTCCTACGAGCAGTACTTC
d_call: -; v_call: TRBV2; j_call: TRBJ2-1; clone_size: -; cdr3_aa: CASSGLVYNEQFF; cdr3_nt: TGTGCCAGCAGTGGTTTGGTCTACAATGAGCAGTTCTTC
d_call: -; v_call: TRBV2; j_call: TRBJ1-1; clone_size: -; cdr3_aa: CASSEGNQGLAFF; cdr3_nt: TGTGCCAGCAGTGAAGGGAATCAGGGTTTAGCTTTCTTT
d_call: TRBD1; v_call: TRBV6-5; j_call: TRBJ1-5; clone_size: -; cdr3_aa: CASYSGTGKNQPQHF; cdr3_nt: TGTGCCAGTTATTCCGGGACAGGGAAGAATCAGCCCCAGCATTTT
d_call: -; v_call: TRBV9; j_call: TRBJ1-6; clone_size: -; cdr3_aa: CASSAGHIRNSPLHF; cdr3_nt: TGTGCCAGCAGCGCCGGTCACATCCGGAATTCACCCCTCCACTTT
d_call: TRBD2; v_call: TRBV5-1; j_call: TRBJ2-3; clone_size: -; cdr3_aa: CASSLMAGGPLDTQYF; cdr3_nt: TGCGCCAGCAGCTTAATGGCGGGAGGGCCTTTAGATACGCAGTATTTT
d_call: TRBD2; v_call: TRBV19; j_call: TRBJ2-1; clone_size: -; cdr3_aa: CASSIYVGRGYNEQFF; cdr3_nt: TGTGCCAGTAGTATCTACGTCGGGAGGGGTTACAATGAGCAGTTCTTC
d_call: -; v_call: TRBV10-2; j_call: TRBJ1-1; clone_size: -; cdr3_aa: CASSVSSYTEAFF; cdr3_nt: TGCGCCAGCAGTGTCAGTTCCTACACTGAAGCTTTCTTT
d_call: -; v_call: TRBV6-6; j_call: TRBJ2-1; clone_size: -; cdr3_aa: CASRAQMNEQFF; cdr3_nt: TGTGCCAGCAGAGCGCAAATGAATGAGCAGTTCTTC
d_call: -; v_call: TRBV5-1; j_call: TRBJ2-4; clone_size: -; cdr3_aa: CASSTTGAKNIQYF; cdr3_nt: TGCGCCAGCAGCACGACAGGAGCCAAAAACATTCAGTACTTC
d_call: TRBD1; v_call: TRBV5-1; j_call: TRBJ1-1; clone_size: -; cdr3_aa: CASSLGDRVTKNTEAFF; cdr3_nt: TGCGCCAGCAGCTTGGGTGACAGGGTAACAAAGAACACTGAAGCTTTCTTT
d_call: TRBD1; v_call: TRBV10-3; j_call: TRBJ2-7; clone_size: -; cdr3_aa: CAISDGDRGNEQYF; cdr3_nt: TGTGCCATCAGTGATGGCGACAGGGGGAACGAGCAGTACTTC
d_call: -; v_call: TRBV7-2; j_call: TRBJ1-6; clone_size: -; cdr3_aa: CASSLVGADNSPLHF; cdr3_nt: TGTGCCAGCAGCTTAGTAGGGGCGGATAATTCACCCCTCCACTTT
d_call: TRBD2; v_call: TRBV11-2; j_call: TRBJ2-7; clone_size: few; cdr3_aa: CASSLESGRVYEQYF; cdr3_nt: TGTGCCAGCAGCTTAGAGAGCGGGAGAGTCTACGAGCAGTACTTC
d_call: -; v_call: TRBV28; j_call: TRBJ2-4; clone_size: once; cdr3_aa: CASSFPLKGAKNIQYF; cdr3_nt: TGTGCCAGCAGTTTCCCTCTCAAGGGAGCCAAAAACATTCAGTACTTC
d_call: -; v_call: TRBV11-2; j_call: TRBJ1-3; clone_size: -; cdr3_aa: CASSLGVQRGNTIYF; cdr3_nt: TGTGCCAGCAGCTTAGGCGTTCAACGAGGAAACACCATATATTTT
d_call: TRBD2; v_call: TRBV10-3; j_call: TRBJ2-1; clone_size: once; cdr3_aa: CAISEELSGTTYNEQFF; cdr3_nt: TGTGCCATCAGTGAGGAACTTAGCGGGACTACCTACAATGAGCAGTTCTTC
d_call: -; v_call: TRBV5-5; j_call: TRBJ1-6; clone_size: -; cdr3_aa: CASSLKQGNSPLHF; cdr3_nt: TGTGCCAGCAGCTTGAAGCAGGGGAATTCACCCCTCCACTTT
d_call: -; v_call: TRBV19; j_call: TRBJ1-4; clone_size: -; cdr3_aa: CASSIARTGEKLFF; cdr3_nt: TGTGCCAGTAGTATAGCTAGGACGGGTGAAAAACTGTTTTTT
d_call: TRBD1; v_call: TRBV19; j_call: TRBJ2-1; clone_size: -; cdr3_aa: CASSQPGQGIYEQFF; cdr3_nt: TGTGCCAGTAGTCAACCGGGACAGGGGATATATGAGCAGTTCTTC
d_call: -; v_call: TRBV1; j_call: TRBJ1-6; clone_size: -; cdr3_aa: CTSSQSSSYNSPLHF; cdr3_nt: TGCACCAGCAGCCAGAGTAGCTCCTATAATTCACCCCTCCACTTT
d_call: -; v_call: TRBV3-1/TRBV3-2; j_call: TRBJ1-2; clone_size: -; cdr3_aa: CASSQEWRGNNGYTF; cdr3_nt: TGTGCCAGCAGCCAAGAATGGAGGGGTAACAATGGCTACACCTTC
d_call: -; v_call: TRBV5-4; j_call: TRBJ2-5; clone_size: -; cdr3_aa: CASSIAQETQYF; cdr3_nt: TGTGCCAGCAGCATAGCTCAAGAGACCCAGTACTTC
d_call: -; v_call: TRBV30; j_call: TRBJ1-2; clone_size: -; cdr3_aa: CAWSHQSGGYTF; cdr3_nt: TGTGCCTGGAGTCACCAGTCGGGGGGCTACACCTTC
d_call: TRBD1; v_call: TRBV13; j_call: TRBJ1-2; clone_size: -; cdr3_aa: CASSPGQGYGYTF; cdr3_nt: TGTGCCAGCAGCCCAGGACAGGGCTATGGCTACACCTTC
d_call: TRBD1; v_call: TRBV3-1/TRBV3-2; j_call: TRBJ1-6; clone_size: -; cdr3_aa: CASSRGQGLSPLHF; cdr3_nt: TGTGCCAGCAGCCGCGGACAGGGTTTGTCACCCCTCCACTTT
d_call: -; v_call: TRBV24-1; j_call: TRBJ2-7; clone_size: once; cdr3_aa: CATSVTAGSEQYF; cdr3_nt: TGTGCCACCAGCGTGACAGCTGGATCCGAGCAGTACTTC
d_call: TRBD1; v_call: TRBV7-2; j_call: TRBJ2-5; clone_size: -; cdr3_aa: CASSLARTGRETQYF; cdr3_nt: TGTGCCAGCAGCTTAGCTCGGACAGGGAGAGAGACCCAGTACTTC
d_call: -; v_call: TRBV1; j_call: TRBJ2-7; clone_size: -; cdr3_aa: CTSSQGNSRGYEQYF; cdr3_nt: TGCACCAGCAGCCAAGGTAACTCTAGAGGGTACGAGCAGTACTTC
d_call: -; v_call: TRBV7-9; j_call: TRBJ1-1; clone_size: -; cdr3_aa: CASSLVGRAFF; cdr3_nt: TGTGCCAGCAGCTTGGTGGGACGAGCTTTCTTT
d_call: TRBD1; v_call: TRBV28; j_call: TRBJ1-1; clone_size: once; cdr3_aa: CASRSGQAYTEAFF; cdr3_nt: TGTGCCAGCAGGTCCGGACAGGCTTACACTGAAGCTTTCTTT
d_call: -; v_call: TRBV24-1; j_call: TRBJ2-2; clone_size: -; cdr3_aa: CATSGKRRDTGELFF; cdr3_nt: TGTGCCACCAGTGGGAAAAGGCGCGACACCGGGGAGCTGTTTTTT
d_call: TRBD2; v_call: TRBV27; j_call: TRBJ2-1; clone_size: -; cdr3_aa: CASSRTSGSLNEQFF; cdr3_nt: TGTGCCAGCAGTAGGACTAGCGGGAGTCTCAATGAGCAGTTCTTC
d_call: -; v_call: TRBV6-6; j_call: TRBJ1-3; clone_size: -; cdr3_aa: CASSPAGLGNTIYF; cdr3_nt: TGTGCCAGCAGCCCTGCGGGGTTGGGAAACACCATATATTTT